These 30 T cell receptor beta chains share one sample of origin, sequenced in a study of vaccination and CD4 T cells after COVID-19. Cultured CD4+ T cell DNA underwent sequencing with the Oncomine TCR Beta short-read assay. TCRdb recomputed calls from the PCR reads with MiXCR, one row per CDR3 protein. The repertoire includes about 24,000 distinct CDR3 sequences, roughly 60% of them detected once, and over 7.5% sits in the top ten. Indicated treatment: approximately nine-day PBMC culture with coronavirus spike peptide pools or control peptides (ViraFEST assay). These receptors' antigens are unknown. The source material was CD4+ T cells from blood, cultured in vitro. The receptors shown here come from a human donor who had recovered from COVID-19.

This clonotype was counted once. V is TRBV30 and J is TRBJ2-5; the match to TRBD2 covers 8 bases. V shed 5 bases, J shed 1 base, and the junction held 3 bases outside the gene matches. The CDR3 runs to 13 residues. Germline V gene data show CDR1 as GTSNPN and CDR2 as SVGIG (reference sequence). The CDR3 coding sequence is TGTGCCTGGGGTACTAGCGGCCAAGAGACCCAGTACTTC. Its protein is CAWGTSGQETQYF.

This clonotype was detected only a few times. The V gene is TRBV7-6, the J gene TRBJ1-1; D gene uncertain. Trimming shortened V by 5 bases and J by 4 bases, and 17 bases separated the two germline ends. Germline loops: CDR1 SGHVS, CDR2 FNYEAQ. This CDR3 is 15 amino acids long. CDR3 bases: TGTGCCAGCAGCCCTACTGTGGGTGGTGGCACTGAAGCTTTCTTT. Its protein product is CASSPTVGGGTEAFF.

The J gene is TRBJ2-7, the V gene TRBV27; D is unresolved. The ends were cut back, 8 bases at V and 1 base at J, with 3 bases in the middle. The germline V gene encodes CDR1 MNHEY and CDR2 SMNVEV (reference sequence). This CDR3 comprises 10 residues. CDR3 loop: CASPSYEQYF. CDR3 bases: TGTGCCAGCCCGTCCTACGAGCAGTACTTC.

The chain carries TRBV5-4 and TRBJ1-2; D is possibly TRBD1 (5 bases). This CDR3 region has 14 residues. V was trimmed by 4 bases and J by 2 bases, leaving 12 bases between them. Germline assignment: CDR1 SGHNT and CDR2 YYREEE (reference sequence). The CDR3 loop reads CASSPLGGNYGYTF. The CDR3 region has the DNA TGTGCCAGCAGCCCCTTGGGGGGGAACTATGGCTACACCTTC. Full variable domain (rest looked up from reference TRBV5-4 and TRBJ1-2): ETGVTQSPTHLIKTRGQQVTLRCSSQSGHNTVSWYQQALGQGPQFIFQYYREEENGRGNFPPRFSGLQFPNYSSELNVNALELDDSALYLCASSPLGGNYGYTFGSGTRLTVV.

This clonotype occurred once. The chain is built from TRBV20-1 and TRBJ2-7; 7 positions agree with TRBD1. The CDR3 has 14 amino acids. The J segment lost 6 bases and the V segment lost 3 bases, leaving 11 bases of the junction unmatched. In germline, CDR1 is DFQATT, CDR2 SNEGSKA (reference sequence). The CDR3 here is CSARPGQVSGEQYF. CDR3 in DNA: TGCAGTGCTAGGCCAGGACAGGTAAGCGGCGAGCAGTACTTC.

The chain carries TRBV5-4 and TRBJ1-1; weak D call: TRBD1 (6 bases). There are 15 residues in the CDR3. Germline CDR1 reads SGHNT; CDR2 reads YYREEE (reference sequence). Trimming took off 3 bases at V and 6 bases at J, with 18 bases between the two ends. The CDR3 sequence: CASSYQSRGAPEAFF. The CDR3 region has the DNA TGTGCCAGCAGCTATCAATCCAGGGGAGCGCCTGAAGCTTTCTTT.

The chain recombines TRBV5-1 with TRBJ2-7; the D call may be TRBD1 or TRBD2 (5 bases each). The CDR3 runs 15 residues. Looked up from germline, CDR1 is SGHRS and CDR2 is YFSETQ. V was cut by 4 bases and J by 3 bases, with 17 bases left in between. The CDR3 is CASSPTGTRLYEQYF. The CDR3 region has the DNA TGCGCCAGCAGCCCAACCGGGACCAGGCTCTACGAGCAGTACTTC.

This rearrangement joins TRBV11-2 to TRBJ1-2, with unresolved D. V was clipped by 3 bases and J by 7 bases, with 12 bases between them. CDR3 size: 13 residues. Germline V CDR1 and CDR2: SGHAT, FQNNGV. CDR3 nucleotides: TGTGCCAGCAGCTTCCTTCGCATGGCTGGCTACACCTTC. This gives the protein CASSFLRMAGYTF.

V gene TRBV6-2 or TRBV6-3 combines with J gene TRBJ2-3; D is undetermined. Germline values: CDR1 MNHEY, CDR2 SVGEGT. This CDR3 has 17 residues. With 0 bases removed from V and 6 bases from J, the gap between germline ends came to 19 bases. The CDR3 here is CASSYSVPRLGPDTQYF. In DNA, the CDR3 is TGTGCCAGCAGTTACTCCGTCCCTAGATTAGGGCCGGATACGCAGTATTTT.

The rearrangement links TRBV7-2 to TRBJ2-7; 10 nucleotides match TRBD2. Unmatched junction bases numbered 4, after V lost 0 bases and J lost 5 bases. The germline gives CDR1 SGHTA, CDR2 FQGNSA. The CDR3 spans 15 residues. In nucleotides, the CDR3 is TGTGCCAGCAGCTTAGCCATAGCGGGAGGCCACGAGCAGTACTTC. It is translated as CASSLAIAGGHEQYF.

The chain joins TRBV15 to TRBJ2-7, with TRBD2 as a possible D gene (6 bases). The CDR3 contains 13 residues. V was shortened by 3 bases and J by 5 bases, with 11 bases between the two germline ends. Germline V gene data show CDR1 as LNHNV and CDR2 as YYDKDF (reference sequence). The CDR3: CATSSPGVNEQYF. The CDR3 region has the DNA TGTGCCACCAGCAGCCCGGGAGTGAACGAGCAGTACTTC.

This chain joins TRBV5-4 and TRBJ2-3; tentatively, D is TRBD2 (6 bases). The CDR3 runs 13 residues. Trimming stripped 2 bases from V and 6 bases from J, with 10 bases between. Germline loops: CDR1 SGHNT, CDR2 YYREEE (reference sequence). CDR3 DNA sequence: TGTGCCAGCAGCTTCTGGGAGGTGGATACGCAGTATTTT. Translation: CASSFWEVDTQYF.

The chain employs TRBV6-1 and TRBJ2-7, with TRBD1 matching over 8 bases. The CDR3 totals 14 residues. CDR1 is MNHNS, CDR2 SASEGT, per germline. V gave up 6 bases and J gave up 3 bases; unmatched junction bases: 7. CDR3 nucleotides: TGTGCCAGCAGCCGGACAGGGACCCACTACGAGCAGTACTTC. Translation gives CASSRTGTHYEQYF.

The chain links TRBV6-5 to TRBJ1-2, with D unresolved. The V end was cut by 0 bases, the J end by 0 bases, with 17 bases between. This CDR3 contains 18 residues. Germline V gene lookup returns CDR1 MNHEY and CDR2 SVGAGI. The chain's CDR3 is CASSYSFAVPLANYGYTF. The CDR3 coding sequence is TGTGCCAGCAGTTACTCATTTGCCGTACCGTTAGCTAACTATGGCTACACCTTC.

The chain carries TRBV20-1 and TRBJ1-6; D gene ambiguous. V was trimmed by 0 bases and J by 6 bases, leaving 6 bases between them. This CDR3 is 13 amino acids long. The germline CDR1 and CDR2 sequences are DFQATT and SNEGSKA (reference sequence). This CDR3 is CSARDTVNSPLHF. CDR3 coding DNA: TGCAGTGCTAGAGATACTGTTAATTCACCCCTCCACTTT.

The chain recombines TRBV19 with TRBJ2-3, with D perhaps TRBD1 (6 bases). CDR3 length: 15 amino acids. CDR1 is LNHDA and CDR2 is SQIVND in the germline V gene (reference sequence). Trimming pared 5 bases from V and 0 bases from J, leaving 12 bases between. This chain's CDR3 is CASSVGQLSTDTQYF. CDR3 in DNA: TGTGCCAGTAGTGTCGGACAGCTCAGCACAGATACGCAGTATTTT.

This clonotype was found a few times. The chain uses TRBV4-3 and TRBJ1-1; D uncertain. The CDR3 is 13 residues long. Germline CDR1 is LGHNA and CDR2 is YSLEER. Between the trimmed V and J ends, which lost 3 bases and 2 bases, there was a span of 7 bases. As DNA, the CDR3 is TGCGCCAGCAGCCAGATCGGTAACACTGAAGCTTTCTTT. Its protein is CASSQIGNTEAFF.

The V and J genes are TRBV7-2 and TRBJ2-5; no firm D call. Deletions cut 5 bases from V and 5 bases from J, with 12 bases between. CDR1 is SGHTA and CDR2 is FQGNSA in the germline V gene. The CDR3 totals 13 residues. Written as DNA, the CDR3 is TGTGCCAGCAGCCGATCCCAGAGTGAGACCCAGTACTTC. It specifies CASSRSQSETQYF.

The V gene is TRBV20-1, the J gene TRBJ1-2; maybe TRBD1 (6 bases). This CDR3 is 13 amino acids long. CDR1 is DFQATT and CDR2 is SNEGSKA in the germline V gene (reference sequence). V was clipped by 5 bases and J by 8 bases, with 18 bases between them. The CDR3 is CSARGQSSLGYTF. The CDR3 DNA reads as TGCAGTGCTCGGGGACAAAGCTCCTTGGGCTACACCTTC.

DNA of the CDR3: TGTGCCATCAGTGGTGGACTAAGGCAAGAGACCCAGTACTTC. It is translated as CAISGGLRQETQYF. This chain connects TRBV10-3 to TRBJ2-5; the D gene is possibly TRBD2 (6 bases). The CDR3 is 14 residues long. V was cut by 4 bases and J by 2 bases, with 11 bases left in between. The V gene's germline CDR1 is ENHRY and CDR2 SYGVKD.

V gene TRBV20-1 combines with J gene TRBJ1-1; perhaps TRBD1 as D (6 bases). The ends were cut back, 0 bases at V and 8 bases at J, with 16 bases in the middle. Germline V gives CDR1 DFQATT, CDR2 SNEGSKA (reference sequence). The CDR3 contains 14 residues. The CDR3, as DNA: TGCAGTGCTAGAGATCGGGGGCAGGGGCCCGAAGCTTTCTTT. Translating it yields CSARDRGQGPEAFF.

The V call is TRBV7-6, the J call TRBJ1-4; no clear D. The length of the CDR3 is 14 residues. Per germline, CDR1 SGHVS and CDR2 FNYEAQ. Trimming removed 5 bases from V and 2 bases from J, with 9 bases in between. CDR3 DNA sequence: TGTGCCAGCAGCCGAGTTAGCACTAATGAAAAACTGTTTTTT. It translates to CASSRVSTNEKLFF.

This clonotype was counted a single time. V is TRBV7-2 and J is TRBJ1-6; 8 bases line up with TRBD1. The trim removed 5 bases at V and 7 bases at J, leaving 4 bases unmatched. CDR1 is SGHTA and CDR2 is FQGNSA in the germline V gene. The CDR3 length is 14 residues. The CDR3 nucleotides are TGTGCCAGCAGCCCTCCAGGGGGCAATTCACCCCTCCACTTT. It is translated as CASSPPGGNSPLHF.

The J gene is TRBJ1-3, the V gene TRBV15, with D unclear. V gave up 3 bases and J gave up 1 base, with 10 bases separating them. The CDR3 is made up of 15 amino acids. Germline CDR1 LNHNV, CDR2 YYDKDF (reference sequence). DNA of the CDR3: TGTGCCACCAGCAGGTACTCGGAGTCTGGAAACACCATATATTTT. Its translation is CATSRYSESGNTIYF.

The chain is built from TRBV11-2 and TRBJ1-2; possible D gene TRBD1, 6 bases. CDR1 is SGHAT and CDR2 is FQNNGV in the germline V gene. The V gene lost 5 bases and the J gene lost 4 bases, with 20 bases spanning the gap. The CDR3 is made up of 16 amino acids. This CDR3 reads CASSVPTQTGLYGYTF. The DNA for the CDR3 is TGTGCCAGCAGCGTCCCGACCCAGACAGGACTCTATGGCTACACCTTC.

In this sample, this clonotype turned up a few times. The V call is TRBV29-1, the J call TRBJ2-1; the D is unclear. CDR3 size: 12 residues. V was clipped by 4 bases and J by 7 bases, with 11 bases between them. CDR1 and CDR2 (germline): SQVTM, ANQGSEA. Here the CDR3 reads CSVVVRLNEQFF. The CDR3 DNA reads TGCAGCGTTGTGGTCAGGCTAAATGAGCAGTTCTTC.

The genes are TRBV7-9 and TRBJ1-2; D is unclear. CDR3 length: 13 residues. V lost 2 bases and J lost 8, with 12 bases in between. Germline CDR1 is SEHNR and CDR2 is FQNEAQ (reference sequence). CDR3 region: CASSLRRVKGYTF. The CDR3 DNA is TGTGCCAGCAGCTTACGTAGGGTGAAGGGCTACACCTTC.

This clonotype was seen a few times. The rearrangement joins TRBV7-9 to TRBJ1-1, with D unresolved. Trimming removed 5 bases at V and 3 bases at J, with 10 bases between. This CDR3 region has 13 residues. Germline CDR1 is SEHNR and CDR2 is FQNEAQ (reference sequence). Here the CDR3 DNA reads TGTGCCAGCAGCCCCGTTCGCGACACTGAAGCTTTCTTT. It encodes CASSPVRDTEAFF.

The table lists this clonotype with a few counts. The rearrangement uses TRBV20-1 and TRBJ1-2; 10 positions agree with TRBD1. This CDR3 comprises 11 residues. V dropped 5 bases and J dropped 7; count of bases not matched to a gene: 1. Germline V gives CDR1 DFQATT, CDR2 SNEGSKA (reference sequence). CDR3 DNA: TGCAGTGCTGGGACAGGGGTTGGCTACACCTTC. This encodes CSAGTGVGYTF.

This chain uses TRBV6-2 or TRBV6-3 with TRBJ2-3; D remains unclear. Trimming took 4 bases from V and 6 from J, leaving 5 bases between them. The germline gives CDR1 MNHEY, CDR2 SVGEGT. The length of the CDR3 is 11 residues. Written as DNA, the CDR3 is TGTGCCAGCAGTTGGTGGGATACGCAGTATTTT. Encoded protein: CASSWWDTQYF.